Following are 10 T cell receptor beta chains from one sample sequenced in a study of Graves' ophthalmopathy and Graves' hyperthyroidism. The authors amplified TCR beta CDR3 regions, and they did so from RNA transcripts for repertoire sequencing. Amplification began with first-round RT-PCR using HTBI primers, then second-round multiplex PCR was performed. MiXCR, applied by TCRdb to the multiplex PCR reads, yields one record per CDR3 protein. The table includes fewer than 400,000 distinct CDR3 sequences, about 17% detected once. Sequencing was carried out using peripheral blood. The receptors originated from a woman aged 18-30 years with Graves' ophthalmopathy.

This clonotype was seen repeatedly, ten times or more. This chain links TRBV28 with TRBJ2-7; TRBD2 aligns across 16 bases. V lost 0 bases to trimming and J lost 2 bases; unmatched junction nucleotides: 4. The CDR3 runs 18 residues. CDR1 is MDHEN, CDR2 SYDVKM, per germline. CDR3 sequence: CASSLWGGLAGGPYEQYF. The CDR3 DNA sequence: TGTGCCAGCAGTTTATGGGGGGGACTAGCGGGAGGGCCCTACGAGCAGTACTTC.

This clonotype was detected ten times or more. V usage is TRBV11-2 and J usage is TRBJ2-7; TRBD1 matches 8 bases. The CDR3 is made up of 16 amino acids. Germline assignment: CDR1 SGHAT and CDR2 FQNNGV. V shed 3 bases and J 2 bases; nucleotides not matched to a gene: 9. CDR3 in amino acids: CASSFNPGGLPYEQYF. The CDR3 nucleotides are TGTGCCAGCAGCTTTAACCCAGGGGGCCTCCCCTACGAGCAGTACTTC.

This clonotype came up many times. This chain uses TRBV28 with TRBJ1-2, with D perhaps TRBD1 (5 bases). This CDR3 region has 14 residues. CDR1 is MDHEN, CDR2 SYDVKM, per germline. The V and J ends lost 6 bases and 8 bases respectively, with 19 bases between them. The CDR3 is CASRRVGRVEGYTF. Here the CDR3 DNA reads TGTGCCAGCAGGAGGGTCGGCAGGGTAGAAGGCTACACCTTC.

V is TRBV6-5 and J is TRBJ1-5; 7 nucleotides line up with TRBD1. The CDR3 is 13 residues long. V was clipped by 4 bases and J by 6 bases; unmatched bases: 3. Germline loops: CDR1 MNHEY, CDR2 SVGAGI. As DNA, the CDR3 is TGTGCCAGCAGTTTCGAGGGGGCTCAGCCCCAGCATTTT. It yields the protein CASSFEGAQPQHF.

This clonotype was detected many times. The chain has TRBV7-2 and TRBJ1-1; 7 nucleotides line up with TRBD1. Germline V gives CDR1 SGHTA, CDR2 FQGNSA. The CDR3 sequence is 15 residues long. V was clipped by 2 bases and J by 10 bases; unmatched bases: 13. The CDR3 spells CASSLNPLGTGVAFF. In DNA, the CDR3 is TGTGCCAGCAGCTTAAACCCCCTTGGCACAGGGGTAGCTTTCTTT.

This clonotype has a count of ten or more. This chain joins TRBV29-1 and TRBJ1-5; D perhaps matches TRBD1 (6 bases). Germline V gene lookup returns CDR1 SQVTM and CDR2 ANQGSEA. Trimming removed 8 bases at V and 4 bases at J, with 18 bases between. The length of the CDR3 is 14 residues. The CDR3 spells CSPPRGQGNQPQHF. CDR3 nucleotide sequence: TGCAGCCCCCCCCGGGGGCAGGGTAATCAGCCCCAGCATTTT.

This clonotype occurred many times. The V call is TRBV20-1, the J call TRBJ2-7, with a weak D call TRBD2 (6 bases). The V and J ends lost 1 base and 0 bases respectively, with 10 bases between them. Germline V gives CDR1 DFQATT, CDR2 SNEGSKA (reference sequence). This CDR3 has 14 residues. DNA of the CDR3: TGCAGTGCTAGAGTGGACGGGAGCTCCTACGAGCAGTACTTC. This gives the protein CSARVDGSSYEQYF.

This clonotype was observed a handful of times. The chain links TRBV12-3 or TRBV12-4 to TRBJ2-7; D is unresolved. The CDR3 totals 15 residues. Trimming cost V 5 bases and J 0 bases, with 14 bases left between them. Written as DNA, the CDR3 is TGTGCCAGCAGTATCAACAGCCAAATCTCCTACGAGCAGTACTTC. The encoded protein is CASSINSQISYEQYF.

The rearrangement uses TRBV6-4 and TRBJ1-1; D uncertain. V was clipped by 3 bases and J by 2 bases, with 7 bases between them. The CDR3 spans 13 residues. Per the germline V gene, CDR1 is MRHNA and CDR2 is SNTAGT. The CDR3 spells CASSERPNTEAFF. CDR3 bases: TGTGCCAGCAGTGAAAGGCCTAACACTGAAGCTTTCTTT.

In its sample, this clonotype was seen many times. This chain's CDR3 is CASSLEGRGTDEQYF. CDR3 coding DNA: TGTGCCAGCAGCTTAGAGGGGCGCGGGACCGACGAGCAGTACTTC. This chain connects TRBV7-9 to TRBJ2-7, with a tentative D call TRBD2 (6 bases). This CDR3 contains 15 residues. The V end was cut by 1 base, the J end by 5 bases, with 15 bases between. Germline V CDR1 and CDR2: SEHNR, FQNEAQ (reference sequence).